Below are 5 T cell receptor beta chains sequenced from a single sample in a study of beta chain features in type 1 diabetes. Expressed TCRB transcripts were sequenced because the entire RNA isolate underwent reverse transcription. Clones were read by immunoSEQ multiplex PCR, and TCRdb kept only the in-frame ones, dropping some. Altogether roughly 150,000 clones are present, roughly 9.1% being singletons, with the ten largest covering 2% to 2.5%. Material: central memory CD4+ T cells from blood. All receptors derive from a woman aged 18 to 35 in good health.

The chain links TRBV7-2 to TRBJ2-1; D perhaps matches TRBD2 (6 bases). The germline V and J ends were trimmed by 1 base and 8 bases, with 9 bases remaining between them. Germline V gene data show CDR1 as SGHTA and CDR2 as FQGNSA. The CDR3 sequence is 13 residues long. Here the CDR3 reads CASSLVGGYEQFF. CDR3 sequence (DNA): TGTGCCAGCAGCTTAGTGGGGGGTTATGAGCAGTTCTTC.

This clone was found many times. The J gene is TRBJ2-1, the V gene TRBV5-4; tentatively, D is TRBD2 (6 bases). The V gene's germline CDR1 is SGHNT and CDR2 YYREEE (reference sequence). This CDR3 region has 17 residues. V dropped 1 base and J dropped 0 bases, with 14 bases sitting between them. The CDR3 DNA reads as TGTGCCAGCAGCTTGTTCATCGGCGGGGACTCCTACAATGAGCAGTTCTTC. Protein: CASSLFIGGDSYNEQFF.

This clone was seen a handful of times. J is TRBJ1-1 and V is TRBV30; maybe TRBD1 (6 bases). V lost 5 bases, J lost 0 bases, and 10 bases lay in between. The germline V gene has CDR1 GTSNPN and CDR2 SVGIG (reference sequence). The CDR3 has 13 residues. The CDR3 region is CAWQGTMNTEAFF. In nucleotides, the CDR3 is TGTGCCTGGCAGGGGACAATGAACACTGAAGCTTTCTTT. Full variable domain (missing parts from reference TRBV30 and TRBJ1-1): SQTIHQWPATLVQPVGSPLSLECTVEGTSNPNLYWYRQAAGRGLQLLFYSVGIGQISSEVPQNLSASRPQDRQFILSSKKLLLSDSGFYLCAWQGTMNTEAFFGQGTRLTVV.

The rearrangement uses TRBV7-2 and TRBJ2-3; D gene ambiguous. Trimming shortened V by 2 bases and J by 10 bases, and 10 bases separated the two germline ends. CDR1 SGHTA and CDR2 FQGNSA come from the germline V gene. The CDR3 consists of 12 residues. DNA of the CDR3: TGTGCCAGCAGCTTAAGTGCTTTAGCGCAGTATTTT. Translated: CASSLSALAQYF.

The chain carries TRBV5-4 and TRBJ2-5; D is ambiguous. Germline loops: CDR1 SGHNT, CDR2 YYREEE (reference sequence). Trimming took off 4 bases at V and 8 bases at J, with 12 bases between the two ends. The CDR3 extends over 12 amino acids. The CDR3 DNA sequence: TGTGCCAGCAGCCCAGGTGGTCAAACCCAGTACTTC. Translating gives CASSPGGQTQYF. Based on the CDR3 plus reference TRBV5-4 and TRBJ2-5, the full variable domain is ETGVTQSPTHLIKTRGQQVTLRCSSQSGHNTVSWYQQALGQGPQFIFQYYREEENGRGNFPPRFSGLQFPNYSSELNVNALELDDSALYLCASSPGGQTQYFGPGTRLLVL.